The 19 T cell receptor beta chains below were found in one sample sequenced in a study of cytomegalovirus exposure and HLA in healthy donors. PCR used 60 Vbeta primers and 13 Jbeta primers. TCRdb's table, derived via immunoSEQ multiplex PCR, lists solely in-frame clones and lacks some. The sample holds 210,000 or so clones, about 80% seen once. Material for sequencing was PBMCs. These receptors were taken from a man between 18 and 29 years old in good health and CMV-seronegative.

This clone has just a few counts. This chain connects TRBV7-9 to TRBJ2-7; D call uncertain. V gave up 5 bases and J gave up 2 bases, with 7 bases separating them. This CDR3 region has 12 residues. Germline loops: CDR1 SEHNR, CDR2 FQNEAQ (reference sequence). CDR3 in DNA: TGTGCCAGCAGCCCCTCGGCCTACGAGCAGTACTTC. It yields the protein CASSPSAYEQYF.

V and J are TRBV25-1 and TRBJ2-3; 7 bases line up with TRBD1. Germline trimming cut 5 bases from V and 4 bases from J; bases unmatched to any gene: 6. The CDR3 contains 14 residues. Germline V CDR1 and CDR2: MGHDK, SYGVNS. CDR3 in DNA: TGTGCCAGCAGTCTTGGGCAGGGGGCAGATACGCAGTATTTT. Protein: CASSLGQGADTQYF.

V usage is TRBV29-1 and J usage is TRBJ2-5; 7 bases fit TRBD2. The CDR3 runs to 13 residues. Trimming removed 5 bases from V and 5 bases from J; junction bases left unmatched: 8. Germline-derived CDR1 and CDR2 are SQVTM and ANQGSEA. The chain's CDR3 is CSVKLGLVETQYF. The CDR3 bases are TGCAGCGTTAAACTAGGACTAGTGGAGACCCAGTACTTC.

This chain uses TRBV28 with TRBJ1-2; D gene unclear. Trimming stripped 4 bases from V and 9 bases from J, with 12 bases between. This CDR3 is built from 12 residues. Per the germline V gene, CDR1 is MDHEN and CDR2 is SYDVKM. In DNA, the CDR3 is TGTGCCAGCAGTTCCAGGAATTGGAGCTACACCTTC. Translated, it gives CASSSRNWSYTF.

The V gene is TRBV4-3, the J gene TRBJ1-4; D not resolved. Germline loops: CDR1 LGHNA, CDR2 YSLEER. With 4 bases removed from V and 6 bases from J, the gap between germline ends came to 15 bases. This CDR3 spans 15 amino acids. In nucleotides, the CDR3 is TGCGCCAGCAGCCTAAAGGGCGGGAGGGATGAAAAACTGTTTTTT. Protein sequence: CASSLKGGRDEKLFF.

In DNA form, the CDR3 reads TGTGCCAGCAGCTTTGGGACTACCGGGGAGCTGTTTTTT. Translated, it gives CASSFGTTGELFF. This chain links TRBV7-9 with TRBJ2-2, with D perhaps TRBD2 (6 bases). Per the germline V gene, CDR1 is SEHNR and CDR2 is FQNEAQ (reference sequence). The V gene lost 3 bases and the J gene lost 5 bases, with 7 bases spanning the gap. The CDR3 extends over 13 amino acids.

J is TRBJ2-5 and V is TRBV11-2; possibly TRBD2 for D (6 bases). Trimming took off 4 bases at V and 2 bases at J, with 8 bases between the two ends. The CDR3 is 13 residues long. Germline-derived CDR1 and CDR2 are SGHAT and FQNNGV. CDR3 DNA sequence: TGTGCCAGCAGCTCAGGGACTCAAGAGACCCAGTACTTC. It yields the protein CASSSGTQETQYF.

In this sample, this clone turned up once. The chain has TRBV7-9 and TRBJ2-3; D is undetermined. Germline V gene sequence: CDR1 SEHNR, CDR2 FQNEAQ (reference sequence). This CDR3 spans 13 amino acids. Trimming stripped 6 bases from V and 2 bases from J, with 9 bases between. The CDR3 reads CASRPVATDTQYF. The CDR3 DNA sequence: TGTGCCAGCAGGCCCGTGGCCACAGATACGCAGTATTTT.

The chain joins TRBV12-1 to TRBJ2-1; the table gives TRBD1 as D, unverified against the DNA. TRBV12-1 constitutes a pseudogene. The CDR3 extends over 18 amino acids. The CDR3 coding sequence is TGTGCCAGCAGCTTCATTGCCCCACGGGACAGGGGTTGTAATGAGCAGTTCTTC. Its protein product is CASSFIAPRDRGCNEQFF.

This sequence joins TRBV2 and TRBJ2-2; 8 positions match TRBD2. J gave up 4 bases and V 7 bases, and 14 bases lay outside the gene matches. CDR3 size: 17 residues. Germline assignment: CDR1 SNHLY and CDR2 FYNNEI. CDR3 in amino acids: CASTVPSGRSFTGELFF. CDR3 nucleotide sequence: TGTGCCAGCACCGTCCCTAGCGGGCGCTCGTTCACCGGGGAGCTGTTTTTT.

This rearrangement joins TRBV4-2 to TRBJ1-2, with unresolved D. With 0 bases removed from V and 6 bases from J, the gap between germline ends came to 14 bases. Germline V lookup: CDR1 LGHNA, CDR2 YNFKEQ. The CDR3 covers 15 residues. This CDR3 is CASSQDLGRMDGYTF. The CDR3 DNA is TGTGCCAGCAGCCAAGATCTTGGCCGAATGGATGGCTACACCTTC.

This rearrangement joins TRBV7-9 to TRBJ1-2; the match to TRBD1 covers 8 bases. The CDR3 has 12 amino acids. CDR1 and CDR2 (germline): SEHNR, FQNEAQ (reference sequence). With V trimmed by 5 bases and J by 10 bases, 6 bases remained unmatched. CDR3 sequence: CASSTEQGDYTF. In DNA, the CDR3 is TGTGCCAGCAGCACCGAACAGGGGGACTACACCTTC.

The gene calls are TRBV10-3 and TRBJ2-3, with TRBD1 identical over 10 bases. After removal of 6 bases from V and 3 bases from J, the junction contained 3 bases not matched to a gene. There are 14 residues in the CDR3. Germline V gene sequence: CDR1 ENHRY, CDR2 SYGVKD. The CDR3 DNA sequence: TGTGCCATCAGGGAGGGACAGGGGACAGATACGCAGTATTTT. It specifies CAIREGQGTDTQYF.

This chain joins TRBV4-3 and TRBJ1-4; 11 bases are shared with TRBD1. V shed 4 bases, J shed 7 bases, and the junction held 8 bases outside the gene matches. The CDR3 length is 16 residues. The germline gives CDR1 LGHNA, CDR2 YSLEER. CDR3 nucleotide sequence: TGCGCCAGCAGCCTTTGCACCGGGACAGGGGGTGAAAAACTGTTTTTT. Residues: CASSLCTGTGGEKLFF.

As to this clone: Other nucleotide sequences from this sample produce the same CDR3. V usage is TRBV30 and J usage is TRBJ1-1; 9 bases fit TRBD1. Trimming took 0 bases from V and 0 from J; bases not matched to a gene: 2. The CDR3 spans 15 residues. Germline V gene data show CDR1 as GTSNPN and CDR2 as SVGIG (reference sequence). CDR3 sequence: CAWSVTGGLNTEAFF. Written as DNA, the CDR3 is TGTGCCTGGAGTGTAACAGGGGGCCTGAACACTGAAGCTTTCTTT.

This clone has just one count. V gene TRBV19 combines with J gene TRBJ1-2; D call uncertain. CDR3 length: 12 amino acids. The germline V gene has CDR1 LNHDA and CDR2 SQIVND (reference sequence). Here the CDR3 reads CATLGRVYGYTF. CDR3 sequence (DNA): TGTGCGACCCTGGGCAGAGTCTATGGCTACACCTTC.

This chain joins TRBV29-1 and TRBJ1-2, with TRBD1 matching over 7 bases. The length of the CDR3 is 15 residues. Germline assignment: CDR1 SQVTM and CDR2 ANQGSEA. J gave up 1 base and V 6 bases, and 11 bases lay outside the gene matches. Here the CDR3 reads CSVLGAQGFNYGYTF. The DNA for the CDR3 is TGCAGCGTCCTGGGGGCACAGGGGTTTAACTATGGCTACACCTTC.

The chain recombines TRBV15 with TRBJ2-3; D unresolved. V shed 0 bases and J shed 9 bases, with 7 bases lying between them. This CDR3 contains 12 residues. Germline lookup yields CDR1 LNHNV and CDR2 YYDKDF (reference sequence). CDR3 nucleotide sequence: TGTGCCACCAGCAGAGATAGAAACACGCAGTATTTT. Its translation is CATSRDRNTQYF. Full variable domain (missing parts from reference TRBV15 and TRBJ2-3): DAMVIQNPRYQVTQFGKPVTLSCSQTLNHNVMYWYQQKSSQAPKLLFHYYDKDFNNEADTPDNFQSRRPNTSFCFLDIRSPGLGDTAMYLCATSRDRNTQYFGPGTRLTVL.

The rearrangement uses TRBV7-8 and TRBJ2-7; D is possibly TRBD1 (7 bases). CDR1 is SGHVS, CDR2 FQNEAQ, per germline. This CDR3 spans 13 amino acids. Trimming removed 5 bases from V and 2 bases from J, with 10 bases in between. The CDR3 reads CASSAGQTYEQYF. In DNA, the CDR3 is TGTGCCAGCAGCGCGGGACAGACCTACGAGCAGTACTTC.